This entry lists 9 T cell receptor beta chains sequenced from one sample in a study of response to subunit inactivated influenza vaccine. TCRdb used MiXCR to reprocess the RT-PCR reads, holding one entry per CDR3 protein. The sample shows about 190,000 distinct CDR3 sequences, roughly 14% of them seen only once. Material: CD8+ T cells sorted from PBMCs, obtained 4 to 6 days after vaccination. These receptors originate from a man aged 50 or older who received an inactivated influenza vaccine.

This clonotype was found a few times. The rearrangement links TRBV29-1 to TRBJ2-3; 7 nucleotides match TRBD2. CDR3 size: 15 residues. In germline, CDR1 is SQVTM, CDR2 ANQGSEA. V lost 2 bases and J lost 2; bases outside the gene matches: 7. The CDR3 is CSVELLAEPTDTQYF. CDR3 coding DNA: TGCAGCGTTGAACTGCTAGCGGAACCCACAGATACGCAGTATTTT.

The sample holds a few counts of this clonotype. The chain joins TRBV7-2 to TRBJ1-5; D not certain. CDR3 length: 16 amino acids. The V end lost 5 bases, the J end lost 2 bases, and 16 bases lay between the germline ends. CDR1 and CDR2 from the germline V gene are SGHTA and FQGNSA. The CDR3 sequence: CASSPPLDGGNQPQHF. The CDR3 bases are TGTGCCAGCAGCCCCCCGCTGGACGGGGGCAATCAGCCCCAGCATTTT.

The rearrangement links TRBV25-1 to TRBJ2-7; D is perhaps TRBD2 (6 bases). Trimming pared 3 bases from V and 2 bases from J, leaving 14 bases between. The CDR3 is made up of 15 amino acids. Germline CDR1 is MGHDK and CDR2 is SYGVNS. The DNA of the CDR3 is TGTGCCAGCAGTGACCCTCGGACTACTCCCTACGAGCAGTACTTC. The encoded protein is CASSDPRTTPYEQYF.

This clonotype has at least ten counts. The chain couples TRBV7-6 to TRBJ1-1; maybe TRBD1 (6 bases). V lost 1 base and J 5 bases, leaving 8 bases between the germline ends. The CDR3 runs to 13 residues. Germline CDR1 and CDR2: SGHVS and FNYEAQ. This CDR3 reads CASSLEQGTEAFF. The CDR3 DNA follows: TGTGCCAGCAGCTTAGAGCAGGGGACTGAAGCTTTCTTT.

This clonotype showed up just once. Being one base from a much bigger clone, this may be a read error. The V gene is TRBV12-3 or TRBV12-4, the J gene TRBJ2-3; unclear D gene. The CDR3 extends over 14 amino acids. CDR3 region: CASSLSGPTDAQYF. The CDR3 DNA follows: TGTGCCAGCTCCCTGTCGGGCCCCACAGATGCGCAGTATTTT.

This rearrangement joins TRBV4-1 to TRBJ2-3; a weak D match, TRBD2 (7 bases). CDR3 length: 14 residues. Between the trimmed V and J ends, which lost 7 bases and 6 bases, there was a span of 17 bases. CDR1 is MGHRA and CDR2 is YSYEKL in the germline V gene. The CDR3 here is CASNDGGLWDTQYF. CDR3 in DNA: TGCGCCAGCAACGACGGGGGGCTATGGGATACGCAGTATTTT.

Notes on this clonotype: The CDR3 carries no conserved terminal phenylalanine or tryptophan, so it likely arises from a read error. The rearrangement joins TRBV12-3 or TRBV12-4 to TRBJ2-7; D is unclear. The CDR3 has 13 amino acids. Deletions cut 3 bases from V and 5 bases from J, with 11 bases between. CDR3 bases: TGTGCCAGCAGTTTCCCTTACGGCCACGAGCAGTACATC. Its translation is CASSFPYGHEQYI.

The table lists this clonotype with a few counts. For the CDR3, the DNA is TGTGCCAGCAGTTTAGGGGTAGGACTAGCCGGCACCGGGGAGCTGTTTTTT. Amino acids: CASSLGVGLAGTGELFF. The V call is TRBV12-3 or TRBV12-4, the J call TRBJ2-2; 8 nucleotides line up with TRBD2. The CDR3 spans 17 residues. Trimming cost V 1 base and J 4 bases; bases outside gene matches: 8.

This chain connects TRBV27 to TRBJ1-5; D is unresolved. The germline V and J ends were trimmed by 6 bases and 2 bases, with 11 bases remaining between them. The CDR3 loop spans 14 amino acids. CDR1 and CDR2 (germline): MNHEY, SMNVEV (reference sequence). The DNA of the CDR3 is TGTGCCAGCAGCCAACGGTTGGGCAATCAGCCCCAGCATTTT. This encodes CASSQRLGNQPQHF.